The 17 T cell receptor beta chains in this list originate from one sample, sequenced in a study of CD8+ T cells in alopecia areata. Extracted from the samples, RNA was reverse transcribed into cDNA to serve as the sequencing template. Generated by immunoSEQ multiplex PCR, the TCRdb table keeps only in-frame clones and is missing some. The profile shows 150,000 or so clones, around 87% of them singletons. The source was CD8+ T cells sorted from blood, collected at week 0. The receptors shown here come from a human donor with alopecia areata.

The V gene is TRBV2, the J gene TRBJ2-3; D perhaps matches TRBD2 (5 bases). Germline CDR1 is SNHLY and CDR2 is FYNNEI. The V end was cut by 10 bases, the J end by 2 bases, with 16 bases between. CDR3 length: 14 residues. The chain's CDR3 is CAIPTGIFTDTQYF. CDR3 bases: TGTGCCATCCCGACCGGGATTTTCACAGATACGCAGTATTTT.

V usage is TRBV27 and J usage is TRBJ1-2, with D maybe TRBD1 (6 bases). Deletions cut 6 bases from V and 5 bases from J, with 13 bases between. The CDR3 length is 13 residues. The V gene's germline CDR1 is MNHEY and CDR2 SMNVEV (reference sequence). The CDR3 protein is CASRGRGGYGYTF. CDR3 DNA sequence: TGTGCCAGCAGGGGCAGGGGAGGATATGGCTACACCTTC.

The rearrangement links TRBV5-1 to TRBJ2-7; 9 bases align to TRBD1. Per germline, CDR1 SGHRS and CDR2 YFSETQ. The ends lost 4 bases at V and 2 bases at J; junction bases unmatched: 4. The CDR3 is 14 residues long. CDR3 coding DNA: TGCGCCAGCAGCCAAGGGACAGGGACCTACGAGCAGTACTTC. Protein product: CASSQGTGTYEQYF.

DNA of the CDR3: TGTGCCAGCAGTTACGGGCATACTAACACTGAAGCTTTCTTT. Translating it yields CASSYGHTNTEAFF. The chain employs TRBV6-5 and TRBJ1-1, with D hard to call. Germline CDR1 MNHEY, CDR2 SVGAGI. Trimming left V 2 bases short and J 2 bases short, with 9 bases between. The CDR3 runs to 14 residues.

The chain couples TRBV27 to TRBJ1-2, with 7 bases fitting TRBD1. Germline CDR1 reads MNHEY; CDR2 reads SMNVEV (reference sequence). CDR3 length equals 15 residues. The ends lost 0 bases at V and 5 bases at J; junction bases unmatched: 6. CDR3 DNA sequence: TGTGCCAGCAGTTTATCTTTGACAGGGCATTATGGCTACACCTTC. Protein: CASSLSLTGHYGYTF.

This clone was observed a handful of times. The gene calls are TRBV5-4 and TRBJ2-7; 7 bases are shared with TRBD2. Trimming removed 5 bases from V and 2 bases from J; junction bases left unmatched: 7. The CDR3 extends over 14 amino acids. The germline V gene encodes CDR1 SGHNT and CDR2 YYREEE (reference sequence). The CDR3 DNA reads TGTGCCAGCAGAAAGGGACTAAAAACCTACGAGCAGTACTTC. As protein: CASRKGLKTYEQYF.

The rearrangement joins TRBV4-1 to TRBJ1-1, with D maybe TRBD1 (5 bases). The CDR3 extends over 14 amino acids. The V and J ends lost 1 base and 5 bases respectively, with 11 bases between them. The V gene's germline CDR1 is MGHRA and CDR2 YSYEKL. The CDR3 sequence: CASSQGSGTTEAFF. CDR3 coding DNA: TGCGCCAGCAGCCAAGGGTCGGGGACGACTGAAGCTTTCTTT.

V and J are TRBV5-6 and TRBJ2-7, with a weak D call TRBD2 (5 bases). The V and J ends lost 3 bases and 3 bases respectively, with 16 bases between them. This CDR3 is 15 amino acids long. CDR1 and CDR2 from the germline V gene are SGHDT and YYEEEE. CDR3 nucleotides: TGTGCCAGCAGCTCCACTCGGTATGAGGGCTACGAGCAGTACTTC. Its protein is CASSSTRYEGYEQYF. The complete variable domain, with remaining parts taken from reference TRBV5-6 and TRBJ2-7, reads DAGVTQSPTHLIKTRGQQVTLRCSPKSGHDTVSWYQQALGQGPQFIFQYYEEEERQRGNFPDRFSGHQFPNYSSELNVNALLLGDSALYLCASSSTRYEGYEQYFGPGTRLTVT.

The chain carries TRBV2 and TRBJ2-1, with 7 positions matching TRBD1. Germline CDR1 reads SNHLY; CDR2 reads FYNNEI. This CDR3 is 13 amino acids long. The V segment lost 6 bases and the J segment 8 bases; nucleotides outside the gene matches: 7. The CDR3 spells CASRNTGADEQFF. The CDR3 DNA follows: TGTGCCAGCAGAAATACAGGGGCGGATGAGCAGTTCTTC.

This sequence joins TRBV27 and TRBJ2-6, with a possible D match to TRBD1 (5 bases). The CDR3 extends over 17 amino acids. Trimming removed 1 base at V and 1 base at J, with 11 bases between. Germline V gene data show CDR1 as MNHEY and CDR2 as SMNVEV (reference sequence). Here the CDR3 reads CASSLFSRASGANVLTF. In nucleotides, the CDR3 is TGTGCCAGCAGTTTATTTAGCAGGGCGTCTGGGGCCAACGTCCTGACTTTC.

This clone was observed a single time. V is TRBV7-6 and J is TRBJ2-7; maybe TRBD1 (6 bases). Trimming stripped 1 base from V and 3 bases from J, with 10 bases between. Germline loops: CDR1 SGHVS, CDR2 FNYEAQ. The length of the CDR3 is 14 residues. The CDR3 sequence: CASSLEQGHYEQYF. In nucleotides, the CDR3 is TGTGCCAGCAGCTTAGAGCAGGGACACTACGAGCAGTACTTC. Full variable domain (outside the CDR3, taken from reference TRBV7-6 and TRBJ2-7): GAGVSQSPRYKVTKRGQDVALRCDPISGHVSLYWYRQALGQGPEFLTYFNYEAQQDKSGLPNDRFSAERPEGSISTLTIQRTEQRDSAMYRCASSLEQGHYEQYFGPGTRLTVT.

The rearrangement links TRBV2 to TRBJ1-1; 11 nucleotides agree with TRBD1. The junction had 3 bases not matched to a gene; V was cut back by 3 bases and J by 3 bases. This CDR3 is built from 15 residues. From germline, CDR1 is SNHLY and CDR2 FYNNEI. DNA of the CDR3: TGTGCCAGCAGTGACCGGACAGGGGGCCACACTGAAGCTTTCTTT. As protein: CASSDRTGGHTEAFF. Variable domain in full (rest from reference TRBV2 and TRBJ1-1): EPEVTQTPSHQVTQMGQEVILRCVPISNHLYFYWYRQILGQKVEFLVSFYNNEISEKSEIFDDQFSVERPDGSNFTLKIRSTKLEDSAMYFCASSDRTGGHTEAFFGQGTRLTVV.

V gene TRBV15 combines with J gene TRBJ1-4; 7 bases agree with TRBD1. CDR1 is LNHNV, CDR2 YYDKDF, per germline (reference sequence). This CDR3 contains 15 residues. Unmatched junction bases numbered 5, after V lost 0 bases and J lost 7 bases. CDR3 region: CATSRDRQGSEKLFF. The DNA for the CDR3 is TGTGCCACCAGCAGAGATCGACAGGGCTCTGAAAAACTGTTTTTT.

The CDR3 loop is CASSLEGEAYEQYF. CDR3 in DNA: TGTGCCAGCAGCTTAGAAGGGGAGGCCTACGAGCAGTACTTC. This chain uses TRBV13 with TRBJ2-7, with a weak D call TRBD2 (6 bases). V was pared by 1 base and J by 2 bases, with 9 bases between. The CDR3 extends over 14 amino acids. Germline CDR1 is PRHDT and CDR2 is FYEKMQ (reference sequence).

The genes are TRBV2 and TRBJ2-7; D is unresolved. CDR3 length: 10 residues. Germline V gene data show CDR1 as SNHLY and CDR2 as FYNNEI. V lost 4 bases to trimming and J lost 11 bases, with 9 bases between them. CDR3 bases: TGTGCCAGCAGTGGGCGCCAGGAGTACTTC. Encoded protein: CASSGRQEYF.

The chain has TRBV4-1 and TRBJ2-5; TRBD2 agrees at 7 bases. With 4 bases clipped from V and 2 bases from J, the junction kept 13 bases outside the gene matches. The CDR3 is made up of 17 amino acids. The germline CDR1 and CDR2 sequences are MGHRA and YSYEKL. CDR3 in DNA: TGCGCCAGCAGCCCGATTTTACCTAGCGGATATCAAGAGACCCAGTACTTC. Residues: CASSPILPSGYQETQYF.

The chain uses TRBV5-1 and TRBJ2-1, with D uncertain. Per the germline V gene, CDR1 is SGHRS and CDR2 is YFSETQ. The CDR3 sequence is 14 residues long. The V and J ends lost 0 bases and 6 bases respectively, with 10 bases between them. The CDR3 DNA sequence: TGCGCCAGCAGCTTGGAGTTAGCCGGCAATGAGCAGTTCTTC. It codes for CASSLELAGNEQFF.